A selection of T cell receptor beta chains follows, all from one sample in a study of T cells after yellow fever vaccination. Each CDR3 protein gets one entry after TCRdb re-called the 5' RACE reads with MiXCR. The sample lists about 63,000 distinct CDR3 sequences, 7.4% occurring once. The input for sequencing was CD8+ T cells sorted from PBMCs, taken 15 days after the yellow fever booster vaccination. All receptors derive from a man aged 25 to 40 who received the YFV17D yellow fever vaccine. Each CDR3 is given with its conserved first and last residue. D genes are given only for firm matches. Size is omitted from some rows. Given values are once, few, many or a class for expanded clones.

>TRBV4-3|TRBD1|many|TRBJ2-7
CASSQEKTGVSSYEQYF
TGCGCCAGCAGCCAAGAAAAGACAGGGGTCAGCTCCTACGAGCAGTACTTC
>TRBV12-3/TRBV12-4|.|many|TRBJ1-5
CASSSPNQPQHF
TGTGCCAGCAGTTCCCCGAATCAGCCCCAGCATTTT
>TRBV9|TRBD2|few|TRBJ2-2
CASSGSGTSTGELFF
TGTGCCAGCAGCGGTAGCGGGACGTCCACCGGGGAGCTGTTTTTT
>TRBV19|TRBD2|few|TRBJ2-1
CASSDWSGNYNEQFF
TGTGCCAGTAGTGACTGGAGCGGGAACTACAATGAGCAGTTCTTC
>TRBV4-3|.|medium-sized|TRBJ2-1
CASSQDREHAEQFF
TGCGCCAGCAGCCAAGATCGCGAGCATGCTGAGCAGTTCTTC
>TRBV7-8|.|many|TRBJ2-7
CASSPEGEQYF
TGTGCCAGCAGCCCTGAGGGCGAGCAGTACTTC
>TRBV5-1|.|many|TRBJ2-7
CASSLALEQYF
TGCGCCAGCAGCTTGGCCCTCGAGCAGTACTTC
>TRBV4-3|TRBD2|.|TRBJ2-7
CASSPDVAGVYEQYF
TGCGCCAGCAGCCCGGACGTAGCGGGTGTCTACGAGCAGTACTTC
>TRBV2|.|many|TRBJ2-1
CAGRGGTYNEQFF
TGTGCCGGGAGGGGGGGGACCTACAATGAGCAGTTCTTC
>TRBV18|TRBD2|few|TRBJ2-1
CASSPPTSGRYNEQFF
TGTGCCAGCTCACCACCGACTAGCGGGAGGTACAATGAGCAGTTCTTC
>TRBV5-5|.|few|TRBJ1-4
CASSLGTVQTTNEKLFF
TGTGCCAGCAGCTTGGGGACAGTTCAAACAACTAATGAAAAACTGTTTTTT
>TRBV30|.|many|TRBJ1-1
CAWKGWGLGSYTEAFF
TGTGCCTGGAAGGGGTGGGGGCTTGGTAGTTACACTGAAGCTTTCTTT
>TRBV29-1|.|.|TRBJ1-1
CSVEDGEAFF
TGCAGCGTTGAAGACGGTGAAGCTTTCTTT
>TRBV7-8|.|many|TRBJ2-3
CASSFRDTQYF
TGTGCCAGCAGTTTTAGAGATACGCAGTATTTT
>TRBV27|.|many|TRBJ2-1
CASSLYAETTYNEQFF
TGTGCCAGCAGTTTATATGCCGAGACCACTTACAATGAGCAGTTCTTC
>TRBV9|TRBD2|many|TRBJ2-1
CASSTILAGDSNEQFF
TGTGCCAGCAGCACTATACTAGCGGGAGACTCCAATGAGCAGTTCTTC
>TRBV12-3/TRBV12-4|TRBD2|many|TRBJ2-3
CASSSPGLAIPTDTQYF
TGTGCCAGCAGCTCGCCGGGACTAGCGATACCCACAGATACGCAGTATTTT
>TRBV6-5|.|many|TRBJ2-7
CASSYLTSQGLSEQYF
TGTGCCAGCAGTTACTTAACCTCTCAGGGGCTCTCCGAGCAGTACTTC
>TRBV29-1|TRBD1|many|TRBJ2-1
CSVVGDRNNEQFF
TGCAGCGTTGTCGGGGACAGGAACAATGAGCAGTTCTTC
>TRBV20-1|TRBD1|.|TRBJ2-7
CSARFDRGYEQYF
TGCAGTGCTAGGTTTGACAGGGGCTACGAGCAGTACTTC